What follows is one TCR beta chain and its context. Its antigen is unidentified. This sample stems from a study of cytomegalovirus exposure and HLA in healthy donors. Study at large: In a later analysis, it was reported that the 110 or so validation repertoires had been produced on the same platform as the 500 to 850 repertoires belonging to the first cohort. Study-wide results and limits: Generally TCR sequences proved uncommon, though certain public TCRs appeared in numerous donors.

CDR1 MNHNY and CDR2 SVGAGI come from the germline V gene (reference sequence). The CDR3 sequence is 15 residues long. V lost 2 bases, J lost 4 bases, and 3 bases stayed unmatched. The table came from immunoSEQ multiplex PCR; TCRdb's copy has only in-frame clones and leaves some out. The data show around 100,000 clones, with 85% seen just once and 20% held by the top ten. The donors were part of the validation cohort of 95 to 150 subjects. That cohort was separate from the first cohort, which comprised about 730 subjects. The source material was PBMCs. This sequence joins TRBV6-6 and TRBJ2-1; 9 bases are shared with TRBD1. This TCR was sampled from a man younger than 35 in good health and CMV-seropositive. For the CDR3, the DNA is TGTGCCAGCAGTTACATACAGGGGGCGTACAATGAGCAGTTCTTC. It yields the protein CASSYIQGAYNEQFF.